Following are 5 T cell receptor beta chains from one sample sequenced in a study of blood T cells in healthy people across ages (dated by TCRdb to about 2015). Libraries were constructed by 5' RACE. Instrument used: Illumina HiSeq 2500. The second PCR ran for about 7 to 11 cycles and used a J-beta primer mix along with a sample-barcoded 5' primer. The public reads were reanalyzed by TCRdb: fastp trimming at Q25, MiXCR alignment, in-frame beta chains only. Rows with one shared CDR3 protein collapse into an entry with the most common genes and DNA. The sample profile shows about 640,000 distinct CDR3 sequences; 45% to 65% of them were found once. The top ten clonotypes cover approximately 40% of the sample. Specimen: blood. These receptors all stem from a man between 60 and 75 years old in good health.

The chain couples TRBV20-1 to TRBJ2-5, with TRBD2 matching 7 bases. Germline-derived CDR1 and CDR2 are DFQATT and SNEGSKA (reference sequence). This CDR3 has 15 residues. V was pared by 0 bases and J by 5 bases, with 9 bases of the junction left unmatched. CDR3 region: CSARDLASGRETQYF. CDR3 DNA sequence: TGCAGTGCTAGAGATCTTGCTAGCGGTCGGGAGACCCAGTACTTC.

In its sample, this clonotype was seen a few times. The rearrangement joins TRBV11-2 to TRBJ1-6, with 10 bases aligning to TRBD1. V was clipped by 4 bases and J by 6 bases; unmatched bases: 3. Germline V CDR1 and CDR2: SGHAT, FQNNGV. The CDR3 sequence is 15 residues long. Written as DNA, the CDR3 is TGTGCCAGCAGCTGGGACAGGGGAGGTAATTCACCCCTCCACTTT. It codes for CASSWDRGGNSPLHF.

This clonotype turned up a few times. The V and J genes are TRBV6-6 and TRBJ1-4; TRBD1 matches 8 bases. Looked up from germline, CDR1 is MNHNY and CDR2 is SVGAGI (reference sequence). J was trimmed by 4 bases and V by 4 bases; bases with no gene match: 5. The CDR3 loop spans 15 amino acids. For the CDR3, the DNA is TGTGCCAGCAGTTGGGGGGACAGGAGTAATGAAAAACTGTTTTTT. Protein: CASSWGDRSNEKLFF.

J is TRBJ2-4 and V is TRBV15, with 9 bases lining up with TRBD1. The DNA end is a closer match to TRBJ2-7, so the J assignment may be wrong. CDR3 size: 15 residues. Germline values: CDR1 LNHNV, CDR2 YYDKDF (reference sequence). CDR3 protein: CATSRGTGEVDEQYF. CDR3 nucleotide sequence: TGTGCCACCAGCAGAGGGACAGGGGAAGTGGACGAGCAGTACTTC.

This clonotype has more than one count but fewer than ten. This chain uses TRBV5-1 with TRBJ2-6; D unresolved. V was shortened by 0 bases and J by 0 bases, with 4 bases between the two germline ends. Germline V gene data show CDR1 as SGHRS and CDR2 as YFSETQ. This CDR3 has 15 amino acids. CDR3 region: CASSLAYSGANVLTF. In DNA, the CDR3 is TGCGCCAGCAGCTTGGCCTACTCTGGGGCCAACGTCCTGACTTTC. Complete variable domain (other parts from reference TRBV5-1 and TRBJ2-6): KAGVTQTPRYLIKTRGQQVTLSCSPISGHRSVSWYQQTPGQGLQFLFEYFSETQRNKGNFPGRFSGRQFSNSRSEMNVSTLELGDSALYLCASSLAYSGANVLTFGAGSRLTVL.